A selection of T cell receptor beta chains follows, all from one sample in a study of blood T cells in healthy people across ages. TCRdb independently ran MiXCR on the 5' RACE reads; one entry per CDR3 protein. This sample has hundreds of thousands of distinct CDR3 sequences, with about 53% found just once. Sequencing used blood. These receptor sequences come from a man aged 60 to 75 in good health. CDR3s include the opening cysteine and the closing phenylalanine or tryptophan. D genes are given only for firm matches. Size tells how often a clone was seen (once, few, many) or the class of an expanded clone, and some rows leave it out.

CDR3 DNA,CDR3 protein,V gene,J gene,D gene,clone size
TGTGCCAGCAGCCGGAGTTACTCTGGAAACACCATATATTTT,CASSRSYSGNTIYF,TRBV14,TRBJ1-3,NA,NA
TGTGCCAGCAGCCACGGCTTTGGCCCCGATAACAATGAGCAGTTCTTC,CASSHGFGPDNNEQFF,TRBV7-6,TRBJ2-1,NA,few
TGTGCCAGCAGCGGCTGGGACCGGGACGGCAATGAGCAGTACTTC,CASSGWDRDGNEQYF,TRBV7-8,TRBJ2-5,NA,NA
TGTGCCAGCTTGGGGGGGCGAGCCCAAGAGACCCAGTACTTC,CASLGGRAQETQYF,TRBV3-1,TRBJ2-5,NA,NA
TGTGCCAGCAGTGATGACAGGGCAACAAATTCACCCCTCCACTTT,CASSDDRATNSPLHF,TRBV2,TRBJ1-6,TRBD1,many
TGTGCCAGCAGTTTAGGCGGGAGCTCCTATAATTCACCCCTCCACTTT,CASSLGGSSYNSPLHF,TRBV12-3/TRBV12-4,TRBJ1-6,NA,few
TGTGCCAGCAGCGTAGAGGCCGGGACTAGCGGAGGGGATACGCAGTATTTT,CASSVEAGTSGGDTQYF,TRBV9,TRBJ2-3,TRBD2,NA
TGTGCCAGCAGCTTAAGGGGGGGTCAGCAGTTCTTC,CASSLRGGQQFF,TRBV7-2,TRBJ2-1,NA,NA
TGTGCCAGCAGCTTATCGCGGGACCAGGTGGACACCATATATTTT,CASSLSRDQVDTIYF,TRBV7-9,TRBJ1-3,NA,NA
TGTGCCAGCAGTGGGCAACAGGGACGGTCCTACTACGAGCAGTACTTC,CASSGQQGRSYYEQYF,TRBV25-1,TRBJ2-7,NA,NA
TGTGCCATCAGACAGGGGCAAGGGCTAGAGACCCAGTACTTC,CAIRQGQGLETQYF,TRBV10-3,TRBJ2-5,TRBD1,NA
TGTGCCAGCAGCTCTTTAGCAGGGAAATACGAGCAGTACTTC,CASSSLAGKYEQYF,TRBV7-2,TRBJ2-7,NA,few
TGTGCCAGCAGCTACTATCAGGGCTTCGACAATGAGCAGTTCTTC,CASSYYQGFDNEQFF,TRBV7-9,TRBJ2-1,NA,NA
TGCGCCAGCAGCTTGGTCTCGGGGGGCTCCTACGAGCAGTACTTC,CASSLVSGGSYEQYF,TRBV5-1,TRBJ2-7,TRBD2,NA
TGTGCCAGCAGTGTAATAGGCAGAAGAGAGACCCAGTACTTC,CASSVIGRRETQYF,TRBV2,TRBJ2-5,NA,few
TGTGCCAGCAGTATGGTAGGGGCCCAAGAGACCCAGTACTTC,CASSMVGAQETQYF,TRBV28,TRBJ2-5,NA,few
TGTGCCAGCAGCAAACGGGATAGCGGGGGGCAGCTGGAGACCCAGTACTTC,CASSKRDSGGQLETQYF,TRBV21-1,TRBJ2-5,NA,NA
TGTGCCATCAGTGAGTCGCTAGCCACAGATACGCAGTATTTT,CAISESLATDTQYF,TRBV10-3,TRBJ2-3,NA,few
TGTGCCAGCCGGGACAGACGACTACAAGAGACCCAGTACTTC,CASRDRRLQETQYF,TRBV27,TRBJ2-5,TRBD1,NA
TGTGCCAGCTCTAAGGGCTCTGGGGCCAACGTCCTGACTTTC,CASSKGSGANVLTF,TRBV6-1,TRBJ2-6,NA,NA
TGTGCCACCAGCAGAGATCCAGGGGGCTTTGGGAATGAGCAGTTCTTC,CATSRDPGGFGNEQFF,TRBV15,TRBJ2-1,TRBD1,NA
TGCAGTGCTAGTTCTAGCGGAGGATACAATGAGCAGTTCTTC,CSASSSGGYNEQFF,TRBV20-1,TRBJ2-1,TRBD2,NA
TGTGCCAGCAGCGCACGACAGGGGGGCGAGCAGTACTTC,CASSARQGGEQYF,TRBV7-8,TRBJ2-7,TRBD1,NA
TGCGCCAGCAGCGCGGACACCGGGACTAGCGGTCTTGGGACCCAGTACTTC,CASSADTGTSGLGTQYF,TRBV5-1,TRBJ2-5,TRBD2,once
TGTGCCATCAGTGGACGTGGGGTGGAGACCCAGTACTTC,CAISGRGVETQYF,TRBV10-3,TRBJ2-5,NA,NA
TGTGCCAGCAGTTTTGGCGGGGGGCAGTATTTT,CASSFGGGQYF,TRBV12-3/TRBV12-4,TRBJ2-3,TRBD2,NA
TGTGCCAGCAGCAATGAGTTGAAGCAAAGACAGGACACAGATACGCAGTATTTT,CASSNELKQRQDTDTQYF,TRBV21-1,TRBJ2-3,NA,few
TGTGCCAGCAGCCCGAGACAGCAGGTAGAGACCCAGTACTTC,CASSPRQQVETQYF,TRBV7-9,TRBJ2-5,NA,NA
TGTGCCAGCAGTCAGGGTCTACGGGGTGAAGCTTTCTTT,CASSQGLRGEAFF,TRBV6-2/TRBV6-3,TRBJ1-1,NA,NA
TGTGCCAGCAGTGTATCGGAAGGCGCAGATACGCAGTATTTT,CASSVSEGADTQYF,TRBV2,TRBJ2-3,NA,NA
TGCAGCGTTGAAGCACCACAGGGTTTGGCTAACTATGGCTACACCTTC,CSVEAPQGLANYGYTF,TRBV29-1,TRBJ1-2,NA,NA
TGTGCCAGCAGCTTCAGACAGGGGCTGAATGAAAAACTGTTTTTT,CASSFRQGLNEKLFF,TRBV27,TRBJ1-4,TRBD1,NA
TGTGCCAGCAGTTTCTGGGATGAGCAGTTCTTC,CASSFWDEQFF,TRBV6-5,TRBJ2-1,NA,NA
TGCAGTGCTAGTTCCTATGTCGGGGGCAATCAGCCCCAGCATTTT,CSASSYVGGNQPQHF,TRBV20-1,TRBJ1-5,NA,NA
TGCGCCAGCAGCGTAGGTACCCGACTAGGAGAGACCCAGTACTTC,CASSVGTRLGETQYF,TRBV9,TRBJ2-5,NA,NA
TGCGCCAGCTGGATGGTATATGTCCCGGATTACGAGCAGTACTTC,CASWMVYVPDYEQYF,TRBV5-1,TRBJ2-7,NA,NA
TGTGCCAGCAGCGGTAGCGGCGGGCAGTACTTC,CASSGSGGQYF,TRBV2,TRBJ2-7,NA,NA
TGTGCCAGCAGCGCACAGGGGGCGGATGAAAAACTGTTTTTT,CASSAQGADEKLFF,TRBV2,TRBJ1-4,TRBD1,few
TGTGCCAGCAGTCGGCGGTCTTGGACCCGGGTGGGGTACGAGCAGTACTTC,CASSRRSWTRVGYEQYF,TRBV3-1,TRBJ2-7,NA,few
TGTGCCAGCAGCCCCGTTTCCGTTCAAGAGACCCAGTACTTC,CASSPVSVQETQYF,TRBV7-2,TRBJ2-5,NA,NA
TGTGCCAGCAGCAAAGGGCCCCCAGGGTTCGACGAGCAGTACTTC,CASSKGPPGFDEQYF,TRBV21-1,TRBJ2-7,NA,NA
TGTGCCAGCAGCAAAGCGAACACCGGGGAGCTGTTTTTT,CASSKANTGELFF,TRBV21-1,TRBJ2-2,NA,NA
TGTGCCAGCAGCAGCGGGACAGAGGGTGACTATGGCTACACCTTC,CASSSGTEGDYGYTF,TRBV5-6,TRBJ1-2,TRBD1,NA
TGTGCCAGCACTATATACAGGGATGGTAATGAAAAACTGTTTTTT,CASTIYRDGNEKLFF,TRBV4-2,TRBJ1-4,NA,few
TGTGCCAGCAGAGGGACAGGGGAGGGCTGGACCCAGTACTTC,CASRGTGEGWTQYF,TRBV3-1,TRBJ2-5,TRBD1,NA
TGTGCCAGCAGTGTTCTAGCGGGGAGCTCCTACAATGAGCAGTTCTTC,CASSVLAGSSYNEQFF,TRBV2,TRBJ2-1,TRBD2,NA
TGTGCCAGCAGCCAGTCTCCAGCGGGGGGTTACAATGAGCAGTACTTC,CASSQSPAGGYNEQYF,TRBV6-1,TRBJ2-7,TRBD2,NA
TGCGCCAGCAGCTTGCCGACAGGGGTCCGCTATGGCTACACCTTC,CASSLPTGVRYGYTF,TRBV5-1,TRBJ1-2,TRBD1,NA
TGTGCCAGCACGCCCAGGGAGGGGACAGGGGGCCTCAATGAGCAGTTCTTC,CASTPREGTGGLNEQFF,TRBV27,TRBJ2-1,TRBD1,NA
TGCAGCGTCAGTAGCGGGGGTTCCTACAATGAGCAGTACTTC,CSVSSGGSYNEQYF,TRBV29-1,TRBJ2-7,TRBD2,NA
TGCAGTGCTAGAGATCCCCTGGGGGGTATGGAGACCCAGTACTTC,CSARDPLGGMETQYF,TRBV20-1,TRBJ2-5,NA,NA
TGTGCCAGCAGCCCACAAGCGGGCTCAGCACACAATGAGCAGTTCTTC,CASSPQAGSAHNEQFF,TRBV7-2,TRBJ2-1,NA,NA
TGTGCCAGCAGTTTAGGGGTCGGGGGCCCCGGGGAGCTGTTTTTT,CASSLGVGGPGELFF,TRBV12-3/TRBV12-4,TRBJ2-2,NA,NA
TGCAGTGCTAGAGATTTTACGGATCGACAGGGGAACTATGGCTACACCTTC,CSARDFTDRQGNYGYTF,TRBV20-1,TRBJ1-2,TRBD1,NA
TGCGCCAGCAGCAAAGGAGACAGGGCCCAAGTTCCTGATACGCAGTATTTT,CASSKGDRAQVPDTQYF,TRBV5-1,TRBJ2-3,TRBD1,NA